This T cell receptor (beta chain) was captured by sequencing in a study of spatial heterogeneity in lung cancer. Broader study findings: Nonsynonymous mutations, ubiquitous and regional, were tracked respectively by counts of ubiquitous and regional expanded TCRs. Estimated coverage of tumor T cells was about 7% for alpha and approximately 13% for beta chains. Counts of expanded alpha and beta TCRs within tumors tracked the tumor nonsynonymous mutation count.

This clonotype was observed a single time. What it recognizes is unknown. In germline, CDR1 is SGHRS, CDR2 YFSETQ. The CDR3 runs to 15 residues. V dropped 3 bases and J dropped 0; count of bases not matched to a gene: 4. As for time point: sample taken at primary tumor resection. TCRdb used MiXCR to reprocess the 5' RACE reads, holding one entry per CDR3 protein. The sample includes about 4,900 distinct CDR3 sequences, over 20% of them seen just once. The specimen comprised lung tumor tissue, sampled at surgery. The TCR was taken from a male donor with early-stage non-small cell lung cancer. The J gene is TRBJ2-7, the V gene TRBV5-1, with 9 bases matching TRBD1. The CDR3 sequence is CASSSGTGSSYEQYF. The CDR3 coding sequence is TGCGCCAGCAGCTCCGGGACAGGGAGCTCCTACGAGCAGTACTTC.